This TCR beta chain originates from a study of T cell repertoires in cytomegalovirus infection. Turning to the study itself: Shared public TCR beta signatures pointed to both CMV infection and a matching HLA type.

TCRdb processed the reads anew with MiXCR; each CDR3 protein has one entry. The data contain roughly 920,000 distinct CDR3 sequences, around 32% of them seen just once; the ten biggest clones take up more than 12%. The CDR3 has 14 amino acids. V dropped 5 bases and J dropped 0 bases, with 11 bases sitting between them. Concerning this clonotype itself: What it binds is not known.

This chain connects TRBV12-3 or TRBV12-4 to TRBJ2-7; D uncertain. This receptor was taken from a human donor in good health (CMV status not recorded). Some clones in this sample may be carry-over from other donors' samples. Sequences were derived from cultured CD8+ T cells from PBMCs, sampled from culture after CMV antigen stimulation. The CDR3 loop is CASSVGPFSYEQYF. The CDR3 nucleotides read TGTGCCAGCAGTGTTGGACCCTTCTCCTACGAGCAGTACTTC.